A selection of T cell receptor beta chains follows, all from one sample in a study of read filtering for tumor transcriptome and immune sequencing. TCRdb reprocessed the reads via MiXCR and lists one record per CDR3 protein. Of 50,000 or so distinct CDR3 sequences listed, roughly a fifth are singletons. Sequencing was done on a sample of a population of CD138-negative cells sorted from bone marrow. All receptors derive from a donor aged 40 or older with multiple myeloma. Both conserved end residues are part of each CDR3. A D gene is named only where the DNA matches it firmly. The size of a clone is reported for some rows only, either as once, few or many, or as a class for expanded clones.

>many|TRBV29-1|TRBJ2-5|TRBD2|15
TGCAGCGTTGAAGGTTTTGTTCGGGGGGGGGAGACCCAGTACTTC
CSVEGFVRGGETQYF
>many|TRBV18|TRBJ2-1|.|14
TGTGCCAGCTCACCATCGGGGTTCAACAATGAGCAGTTCTTC
CASSPSGFNNEQFF
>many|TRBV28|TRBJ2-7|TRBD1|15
TGTGCCAGCACTCTACGGGACAGAGCAACCTACGAGCAGTACTTC
CASTLRDRATYEQYF
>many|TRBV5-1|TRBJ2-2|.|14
TGCGCCAGCAGCTCGGGCCGGGGCACCGGGGAGCTGTTTTTT
CASSSGRGTGELFF
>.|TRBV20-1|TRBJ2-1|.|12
TGCAGTGTTAGAGGAGACTCCCCTGAGCAGTTCTTC
CSVRGDSPEQFF
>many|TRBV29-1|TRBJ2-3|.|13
TGCAGCGTTGACGGAGATGTGTTAGATACGCAGTATTTT
CSVDGDVLDTQYF
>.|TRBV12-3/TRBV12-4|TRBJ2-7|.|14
TGTGCCAGCAGTTCGTCCGACAGGACTAAAGAGCAGTACTTC
CASSSSDRTKEQYF
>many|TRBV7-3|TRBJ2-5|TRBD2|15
TGTGCCAGCAGCCCACTAGCGACTAGAAGAGAGACCCAGTACTTC
CASSPLATRRETQYF
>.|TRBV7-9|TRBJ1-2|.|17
TGTGCCAGCAGCTTAAAAGGGGGGAGCCTGGAGGCCTATGGCTACACCTTC
CASSLKGGSLEAYGYTF
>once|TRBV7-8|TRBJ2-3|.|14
TGTGCCAGCAGCTTGGACAGTTACACAGATACGCAGTATTTT
CASSLDSYTDTQYF
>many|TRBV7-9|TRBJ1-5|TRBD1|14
TGTGCCAGCAGCCCCGGGACAGCTAATCAGCCCCAGCATTTT
CASSPGTANQPQHF
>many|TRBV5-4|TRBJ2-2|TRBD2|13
TGTGCCAGCAGGAGCGGGAATGACGGGGAGCTGTTTTTT
CASRSGNDGELFF
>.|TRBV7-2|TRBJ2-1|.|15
TGTGCCAGCAGCTTATCGGGAAAATTCTACAATGAGCAGTTCTTC
CASSLSGKFYNEQFF
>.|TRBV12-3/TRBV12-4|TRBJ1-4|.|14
TGTGCCAGCAGTTTAAGTGCCCGGACTGTAAAACTGTTTTTT
CASSLSARTVKLFF
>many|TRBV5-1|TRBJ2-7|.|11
TGCGCCAGCAGCTTGTCTGGGGAGCAGTACTTC
CASSLSGEQYF
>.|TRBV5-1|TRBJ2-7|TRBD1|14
TGCGCCAGCAGCCCCAGACAGGGGGCGGGGGAGCAGTACTTC
CASSPRQGAGEQYF
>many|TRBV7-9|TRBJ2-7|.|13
TGTGCCAGCAGCTCCGCAGGAACCTACGAGCAGTACTTC
CASSSAGTYEQYF
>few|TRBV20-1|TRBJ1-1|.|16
TGCAGTGCTAGAATGGGAGGGTCCCTTATGAACACTGAAGCTTTCTTT
CSARMGGSLMNTEAFF